The next 5 T cell receptor beta chains were all read from a single sample in a study of early T cells in non-severe SARS-CoV-2 infection. MiXCR, run by TCRdb on the 5' RACE reads, gives a single entry per CDR3 protein. The table shows 85,000 to 90,000 distinct CDR3 sequences, with around 15% occurring only once. Sequencing was carried out using whole blood. The receptors shown here come from an adult who was a healthcare worker with PCR-confirmed SARS-CoV-2 infection or an uninfected control (not recorded which).

This clonotype came up a few times. V is TRBV7-9 and J is TRBJ2-5; TRBD1 agrees at 8 bases. Germline V gives CDR1 SEHNR, CDR2 FQNEAQ (reference sequence). J gave up 0 bases and V 1 base, and 1 base lay outside the gene matches. The CDR3 runs to 15 residues. The chain's CDR3 is CASSLDRGYQETQYF. CDR3 coding DNA: TGTGCCAGCAGCTTAGACAGGGGGTACCAAGAGACCCAGTACTTC.

Many counts were recorded for this clonotype. This chain uses TRBV7-2 with TRBJ2-7; D tentatively reads TRBD1 or TRBD2 (5 bases each). This CDR3 has 15 amino acids. Trimming cost V 1 base and J 0 bases, with 10 bases left between them. The germline gives CDR1 SGHTA, CDR2 FQGNSA. In DNA form, the CDR3 reads TGTGCCAGCAGCTTAGATCCGGGGCTCTCCTACGAGCAGTACTTC. It encodes CASSLDPGLSYEQYF.

The chain is built from TRBV11-2 and TRBJ1-1; D may be TRBD1 (5 bases). Trimming stripped 5 bases from V and 11 bases from J, with 12 bases between. CDR1 is SGHAT, CDR2 FQNNGV, per germline. This CDR3 region has 11 residues. Written as DNA, the CDR3 is TGTGCCAGCAGCCGAAAACAGGCGGCTTTCTTT. This codes for CASSRKQAAFF.

This clonotype was observed a handful of times. CDR3 bases: TGTGCCAGCAGCTCCCCGCCTAGCGGGAGGGCCTACGAGCAGTACTTC. This gives the protein CASSSPPSGRAYEQYF. The chain joins TRBV7-9 to TRBJ2-7, with 12 bases lining up with TRBD2. CDR1 SEHNR and CDR2 FQNEAQ come from the germline V gene (reference sequence). The CDR3 runs to 16 residues. The V and J ends lost 4 bases and 2 bases, in that order; junction bases with no gene match: 6.

This clonotype showed up just a few times. This rearrangement joins TRBV27 to TRBJ1-1, with 10 bases that match TRBD1. This CDR3 has 16 amino acids. V shed 6 bases and J 0 bases; nucleotides not matched to a gene: 7. CDR1 and CDR2 (germline): MNHEY, SMNVEV (reference sequence). The CDR3 DNA follows: TGTGCCAGCAGCTTAGAGGGACAGGGGATGAACACTGAAGCTTTCTTT. Its translation: CASSLEGQGMNTEAFF.